One and the same sample provided the 26 T cell receptor beta chains below, sequenced in a study of shared clonotypes between healthy human individuals. The protocol was immunoSEQ multiplex PCR, while the TCRdb copy is restricted to in-frame clones and leaves out a portion. The sample carries 600,000 to 700,000 clones, around 73% recorded once. Sequences were obtained from memory CD4+ T cells sorted from blood. Regarding subset: CD45RA-negative fraction. Every receptor here comes from a woman aged 25 to 39 in good health.

The chain employs TRBV28 and TRBJ1-3; the D gene is possibly TRBD1 (5 bases). The CDR3 contains 13 residues. The V end lost 5 bases, the J end lost 9 bases, and 14 bases lay between the germline ends. Germline V gives CDR1 MDHEN, CDR2 SYDVKM. DNA for the CDR3: TGTGCCAGCAGTACCCTCTCGAGGGGCACCATATATTTT. Translating gives CASSTLSRGTIYF.

The chain recombines TRBV29-1 with TRBJ1-2, with D perhaps matching TRBD1 (5 bases). Trimming left V 6 bases short and J 8 bases short, with 16 bases between. This CDR3 is 12 amino acids long. Germline V gene sequence: CDR1 SQVTM, CDR2 ANQGSEA. CDR3 DNA sequence: TGCAGCGTAGCGGGGCAGGGACGGGGCTACACCTTC. This gives the protein CSVAGQGRGYTF.

This clone showed up just once. The genes are TRBV28 and TRBJ1-1; 7 bases are shared with TRBD1. CDR1 is MDHEN, CDR2 SYDVKM, per germline. The CDR3 is 13 amino acids. V lost 5 bases, J lost 7 bases, and 7 bases stayed unmatched. DNA of the CDR3: TGTGCCAGCAGTAAACGCAGGGGGAATGAAGCTTTCTTT. This translates into CASSKRRGNEAFF.

The V and J genes are TRBV5-6 and TRBJ1-4; D is ambiguous. Germline CDR1 is SGHDT and CDR2 is YYEEEE. CDR3 length: 13 residues. Trimming left V 2 bases short and J 8 bases short, with 10 bases between. In nucleotides, the CDR3 is TGTGCCAGCAGCTTCTTCGTCCGCGAAAAACTGTTTTTT. This sequence encodes CASSFFVREKLFF.

The chain has TRBV28 and TRBJ1-2; 7 bases fit TRBD1. This CDR3 comprises 12 residues. Looked up from germline, CDR1 is MDHEN and CDR2 is SYDVKM. The V gene end was trimmed by 6 bases and the J gene end by 8 bases; junction bases not matched to a gene: 6. CDR3 nucleotide sequence: TGTGCCAGCAGCGGGACAGTTCTGGGCTACACCTTC. It yields the protein CASSGTVLGYTF.

The rearrangement uses TRBV6-6 and TRBJ2-1; D is undetermined. CDR1 and CDR2 from the germline V gene are MNHNY and SVGAGI (reference sequence). The V end was cut by 2 bases, the J end by 5 bases, with 7 bases between. The CDR3 sequence is 13 residues long. CDR3 DNA sequence: TGTGCCAGCAGTTACGACGGAGACAATGAGCAGTTCTTC. Protein: CASSYDGDNEQFF.

The chain links TRBV19 to TRBJ1-5; D unresolved. This CDR3 spans 13 amino acids. V lost 3 bases to trimming and J lost 4 bases, with 7 bases between them. CDR1 and CDR2 from the germline V gene are LNHDA and SQIVND (reference sequence). The CDR3, as DNA: TGTGCCAGTAGTATTCGAGCAAATCAGCCCCAGCATTTT. It yields the protein CASSIRANQPQHF. Combining the CDR3 with reference TRBV19 and TRBJ1-5 gives the whole variable domain DGGITQSPKYLFRKEGQNVTLSCEQNLNHDAMYWYRQDPGQGLRLIYYSQIVNDFQKGDIAEGYSVSREKKESFPLTVTSAQKNPTAFYLCASSIRANQPQHFGDGTRLSIL.

The V gene is TRBV28, the J gene TRBJ1-2; possible D gene TRBD1, 5 bases. Trimming took 7 bases from V and 4 from J, leaving 16 bases between them. The CDR3 has 14 amino acids. Germline CDR1 reads MDHEN; CDR2 reads SYDVKM. The CDR3 spells CASTYGGHPYGYTF. Written as DNA, the CDR3 is TGTGCCAGCACCTATGGAGGACATCCCTATGGCTACACCTTC.

V usage is TRBV6-1 and J usage is TRBJ2-1; D may be TRBD2 (5 bases). The germline CDR1 and CDR2 sequences are MNHNS and SASEGT. The CDR3 spans 15 residues. The V gene lost 3 bases and the J gene lost 7 bases, with 16 bases spanning the gap. Here the CDR3 DNA reads TGTGCCAGCAGTGACGGAGGCCTAGCCAGAAATGAGCAGTTCTTC. Amino acid sequence: CASSDGGLARNEQFF.

The V and J genes are TRBV4-1 and TRBJ2-7; maybe TRBD1 (6 bases). This CDR3 region has 13 residues. Germline CDR1 MGHRA, CDR2 YSYEKL. Trimming shortened V by 1 base and J by 11 bases, and 15 bases separated the two germline ends. The CDR3 DNA reads as TGCGCCAGCAGCCAAGTTGGGGGACACCAGGAGTACTTC. The encoded protein is CASSQVGGHQEYF.

Worth noting for this clone: The same CDR3 also results from other DNA sequences found in this sample. The chain carries TRBV5-1 and TRBJ2-1; 9 positions agree with TRBD1. From germline, CDR1 is SGHRS and CDR2 YFSETQ. The V gene end was trimmed by 2 bases and the J gene end by 7 bases; junction bases not matched to a gene: 7. The CDR3 has 15 residues. Written as DNA, the CDR3 is TGCGCCAGCAGCTTAGGGGACAGGGATAATAATGAGCAGTTCTTC. Translated: CASSLGDRDNNEQFF.

About this clone itself: The identical CDR3 is also encoded by other nucleotide sequences in the sample. The chain has TRBV5-1 and TRBJ2-5; no firm D call. Germline V CDR1 and CDR2: SGHRS, YFSETQ. CDR3 length: 13 amino acids. With 0 bases removed from V and 2 bases from J, the gap between germline ends came to 5 bases. The CDR3, as DNA: TGCGCCAGCAGCTTGGGGCAGCAAGAGACCCAGTACTTC. Amino acid sequence: CASSLGQQETQYF.

The rearrangement links TRBV19 to TRBJ2-3, with a possible D match to TRBD1 (6 bases). V lost 5 bases, J lost 0 bases, and 15 bases lay in between. Germline CDR1 LNHDA, CDR2 SQIVND (reference sequence). This CDR3 has 16 amino acids. CDR3 protein: CASSPGTRTSTDTQYF. The CDR3 nucleotides are TGTGCCAGTAGTCCCGGGACACGCACTAGCACAGATACGCAGTATTTT.

V is TRBV5-4 and J is TRBJ2-3; D is unclear. The CDR3 extends over 14 amino acids. The germline CDR1 and CDR2 sequences are SGHNT and YYREEE (reference sequence). V shed 0 bases and J shed 4 bases, with 9 bases lying between them. CDR3 amino acids: CASSLGSASDTQYF. The CDR3 region has the DNA TGTGCCAGCAGCTTGGGTTCAGCGTCAGATACGCAGTATTTT.

The chain joins TRBV5-1 to TRBJ2-6, with no clear D. This CDR3 spans 15 amino acids. Germline V lookup: CDR1 SGHRS, CDR2 YFSETQ. V lost 2 bases and J 5 bases, leaving 11 bases between the germline ends. CDR3 DNA: TGCGCCAGCAGCTTACCCGGGCCCCGGGCCAACGTCCTGACTTTC. This sequence encodes CASSLPGPRANVLTF. Based on the CDR3 plus reference TRBV5-1 and TRBJ2-6, the full variable domain is KAGVTQTPRYLIKTRGQQVTLSCSPISGHRSVSWYQQTPGQGLQFLFEYFSETQRNKGNFPGRFSGRQFSNSRSEMNVSTLELGDSALYLCASSLPGPRANVLTFGAGSRLTVL.

This clone was observed once. Germline and junction disagree at one end, which may indicate a read error. The rearrangement joins TRBV23-1 to TRBJ1-3; 9 bases are shared with TRBD1. TRBV23-1 is an ORF, with its function uncertain. The CDR3 has 20 residues. The CDR3 DNA reads as TGCGCCAGCACTCAACCCCCTTTCCGGGACAGGGTTACAACTGGAAACACCATATATTTT. This gives the protein CASTQPPFRDRVTTGNTIYF.

This chain connects TRBV7-6 to TRBJ1-1; D unclear. The CDR3 totals 15 residues. V was clipped by 5 bases and J by 5 bases, with 18 bases between them. Germline values: CDR1 SGHVS, CDR2 FNYEAQ. The CDR3 loop is CASSQGSFGGTEAFF. The CDR3 region has the DNA TGTGCCAGCAGCCAAGGGAGTTTCGGCGGGACTGAAGCTTTCTTT. The full variable domain, its missing parts supplied by reference TRBV7-6 and TRBJ1-1, is GAGVSQSPRYKVTKRGQDVALRCDPISGHVSLYWYRQALGQGPEFLTYFNYEAQQDKSGLPNDRFSAERPEGSISTLTIQRTEQRDSAMYRCASSQGSFGGTEAFFGQGTRLTVV.

The chain carries TRBV28 and TRBJ1-4, with 8 bases aligning to TRBD1. The V segment lost 6 bases and the J segment 3 bases; nucleotides outside the gene matches: 12. This CDR3 has 17 amino acids. From germline, CDR1 is MDHEN and CDR2 SYDVKM. The CDR3 DNA reads as TGTGCCAGCAGCCTGAGGACAGGGAGCTTTGCTAATGAAAAACTGTTTTTT. It specifies CASSLRTGSFANEKLFF.

The V and J genes are TRBV18 and TRBJ1-3; perhaps TRBD1 as D (6 bases). There are 13 residues in the CDR3. The V end lost 8 bases, the J end lost 7 bases, and 15 bases lay between the germline ends. The germline V gene encodes CDR1 KGHSH and CDR2 LQKENI. The CDR3 protein is CASKQGTGNTIYF. The CDR3 region has the DNA TGTGCCAGCAAACAGGGTACCGGCAACACCATATATTTT.

This chain uses TRBV25-1 with TRBJ1-2; D is perhaps TRBD1 (5 bases). Germline V gene data show CDR1 as MGHDK and CDR2 as SYGVNS. V was shortened by 4 bases and J by 5 bases, with 14 bases between the two germline ends. The CDR3 is made up of 14 amino acids. CDR3 in DNA: TGTGCCAGCAGTGGCCCGATGGAGGGGTATGGCTACACCTTC. Residues: CASSGPMEGYGYTF.

This chain links TRBV7-7 with TRBJ2-1; 13 bases match TRBD2. CDR3 length: 17 residues. After removal of 2 bases from V and 9 bases from J, the junction contained 10 bases not matched to a gene. The germline V gene encodes CDR1 SSHAT and CDR2 FNYEAQ (reference sequence). The CDR3 sequence is CASSLTQLAGGPGEQFF. CDR3 DNA sequence: TGTGCCAGCAGCTTAACCCAACTAGCGGGAGGGCCGGGTGAGCAGTTCTTC. The whole variable domain, filled in from reference TRBV7-7 and TRBJ2-1, reads GAGVSQSPRYKVTKRGQDVTLRCDPISSHATLYWYQQALGQGPEFLTYFNYEAQPDKSGLPSDRFSAERPEGSISTLTIQRTEQRDSAMYRCASSLTQLAGGPGEQFFGPGTRLTVL.

The gene calls are TRBV25-1 and TRBJ2-2; tentative D call: TRBD2 (6 bases). The CDR3 runs to 15 residues. Trimming took off 5 bases at V and 4 bases at J, with 14 bases between the two ends. Germline V lookup: CDR1 MGHDK, CDR2 SYGVNS. CDR3 nucleotides: TGTGCCAGCAGTCTAAGGGCTAGCGCCACCGGGGAGCTGTTTTTT. It yields the protein CASSLRASATGELFF.

V usage is TRBV11-2 and J usage is TRBJ2-3; D call uncertain. Looked up from germline, CDR1 is SGHAT and CDR2 is FQNNGV. Trimming pared 5 bases from V and 11 bases from J, leaving 11 bases between. The CDR3 has 11 amino acids. The DNA for the CDR3 is TGTGCCAGCAGCCCGTCCCTAAGGCAGTATTTT. Translated, it gives CASSPSLRQYF.

The rearrangement links TRBV5-1 to TRBJ1-1; a weak D match, TRBD1 (5 bases). CDR3 length: 15 residues. Trimming took off 4 bases at V and 1 base at J, with 14 bases between the two ends. Germline CDR1 SGHRS, CDR2 YFSETQ. The CDR3 loop reads CASSLIPTANTEAFF. In DNA, the CDR3 is TGCGCCAGCAGCCTGATCCCGACAGCGAACACTGAAGCTTTCTTT.

The rearrangement links TRBV7-9 to TRBJ2-3; TRBD2 is a possible D gene (5 bases). V dropped 1 base and J dropped 5 bases, with 13 bases sitting between them. Looked up from germline, CDR1 is SEHNR and CDR2 is FQNEAQ (reference sequence). The CDR3 length is 15 residues. As DNA, the CDR3 is TGTGCCAGCAGCTTAGTTTTGGGAGCCGGAGATACGCAGTATTTT. Its translation: CASSLVLGAGDTQYF.

The chain has TRBV12-5 and TRBJ2-7; D gene unclear. V lost 5 bases and J 1 base, leaving 12 bases between the germline ends. The V gene's germline CDR1 is LGHNT and CDR2 FRNRAP. This CDR3 contains 14 residues. The DNA for the CDR3 is TGTGCTAGTGGTCTAGACGGACCTTCCTACGAGCAGTACTTC. This translates into CASGLDGPSYEQYF.